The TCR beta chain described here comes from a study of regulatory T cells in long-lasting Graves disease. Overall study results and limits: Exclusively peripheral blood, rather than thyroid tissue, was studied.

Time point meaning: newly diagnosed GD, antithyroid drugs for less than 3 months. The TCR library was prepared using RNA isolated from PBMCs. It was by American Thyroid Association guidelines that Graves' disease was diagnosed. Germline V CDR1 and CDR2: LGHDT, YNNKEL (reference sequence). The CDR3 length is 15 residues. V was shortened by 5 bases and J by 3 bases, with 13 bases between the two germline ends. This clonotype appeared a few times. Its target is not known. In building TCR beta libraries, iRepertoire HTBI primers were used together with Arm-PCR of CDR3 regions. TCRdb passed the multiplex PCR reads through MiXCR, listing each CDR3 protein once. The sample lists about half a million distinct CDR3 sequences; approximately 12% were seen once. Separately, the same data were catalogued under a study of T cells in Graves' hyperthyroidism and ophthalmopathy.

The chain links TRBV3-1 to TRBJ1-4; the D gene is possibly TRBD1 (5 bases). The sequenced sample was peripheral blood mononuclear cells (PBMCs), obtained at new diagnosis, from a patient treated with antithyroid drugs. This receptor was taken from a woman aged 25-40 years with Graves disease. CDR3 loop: CASSYRGGSNEKLFF. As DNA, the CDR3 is TGTGCCAGCAGCTACCGCGGGGGATCTAATGAAAAACTGTTTTTT.